This TCR beta chain was obtained from a study of tumor-infiltrating lymphocytes in localized non-small cell lung cancer. Only in-frame clones appear in the TCRdb table, and some are missing; sequencing was by immunoSEQ multiplex PCR. This sample has 20,000 to 25,000 clones, with roughly three quarters found just once. Trimming took 7 bases from V and 0 from J, leaving 7 bases between them. The length of the CDR3 is 13 residues. CDR1 is SNHLY and CDR2 is FYNNEI in the germline V gene. The sample comprised lung tumor tissue. V is TRBV2 and J is TRBJ1-5; D not resolved. The TCR sequence derives from a human donor with non-small cell lung cancer. CDR3 sequence reads: CASNDLSNQPQHF. The DNA of the CDR3 is TGTGCCAGCAACGACCTTAGCAATCAGCCCCAGCATTTT.